This T cell receptor (beta chain) was retrieved from a study of shared clonotypes between healthy human individuals. With regard to this clone: Its antigen is undetermined. Within the sample, other DNA sequences also encode this same CDR3.

Template for every sorted-subset replicate PCR totaled around 200 ng DNA, approximately 30,000 T cell genomes. TCRdb's table, derived via immunoSEQ multiplex PCR, lists solely in-frame clones and lacks some. The sample has 550,000 to 850,000 clones, around 74% seen once; the top ten hold less than 2%. V lost 5 bases, J lost 2 bases, and 7 bases lay in between. CDR3 length: 13 residues. Germline V lookup: CDR1 SGHTA, CDR2 FQGNSA. Study-wide findings and caveats: Researchers found naive subsets generally carried larger estimated richness than memory subsets. Only blood was sampled, and tissue TCR repertoires likely differ from blood ones. Roughly 5% of naive CD4 clonotypes were shared across a few donors.

The rearrangement links TRBV7-2 to TRBJ1-5; D may be TRBD1 (6 bases). The clonotype originates from a woman under 40 in good health. Specimen: memory CD4+ T cells sorted from blood. Subset noted: CD45RA-negative fraction. The CDR3 spells CASSQGRNQPQHF. The CDR3 coding sequence is TGTGCCAGCAGCCAGGGGCGCAATCAGCCCCAGCATTTT.